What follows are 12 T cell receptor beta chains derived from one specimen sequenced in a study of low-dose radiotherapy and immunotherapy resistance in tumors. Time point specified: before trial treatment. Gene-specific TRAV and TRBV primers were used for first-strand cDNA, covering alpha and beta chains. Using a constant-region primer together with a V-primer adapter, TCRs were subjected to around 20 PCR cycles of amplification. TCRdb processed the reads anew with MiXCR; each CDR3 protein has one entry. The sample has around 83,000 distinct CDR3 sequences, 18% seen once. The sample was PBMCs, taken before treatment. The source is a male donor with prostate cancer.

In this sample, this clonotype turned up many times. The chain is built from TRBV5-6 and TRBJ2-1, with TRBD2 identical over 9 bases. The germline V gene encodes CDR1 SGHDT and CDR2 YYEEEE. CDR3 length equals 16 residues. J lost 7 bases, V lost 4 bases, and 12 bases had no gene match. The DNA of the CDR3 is TGTGCCAGCAGCCACAATAGCGGGAGCGGGGTAAATGAGCAGTTCTTC. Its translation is CASSHNSGSGVNEQFF. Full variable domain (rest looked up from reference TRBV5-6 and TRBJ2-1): DAGVTQSPTHLIKTRGQQVTLRCSPKSGHDTVSWYQQALGQGPQFIFQYYEEEERQRGNFPDRFSGHQFPNYSSELNVNALLLGDSALYLCASSHNSGSGVNEQFFGPGTRLTVL.

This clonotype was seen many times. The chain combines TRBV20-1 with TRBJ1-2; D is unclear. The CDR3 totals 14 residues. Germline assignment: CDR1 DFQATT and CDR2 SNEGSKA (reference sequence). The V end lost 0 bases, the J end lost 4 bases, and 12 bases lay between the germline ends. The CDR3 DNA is TGCAGTGCTAGAGAGGGGAGAGGGCCCTATGGCTACACCTTC. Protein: CSAREGRGPYGYTF.

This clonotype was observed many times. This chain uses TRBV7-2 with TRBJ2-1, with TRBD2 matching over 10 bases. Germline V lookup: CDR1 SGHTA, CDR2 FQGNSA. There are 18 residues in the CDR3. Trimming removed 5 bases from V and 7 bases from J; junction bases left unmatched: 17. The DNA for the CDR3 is TGTGCCAGCAGCCCCGGGGTAGCGGGAGGCCGAGTCTTGAATGAGCAGTTCTTC. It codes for CASSPGVAGGRVLNEQFF.

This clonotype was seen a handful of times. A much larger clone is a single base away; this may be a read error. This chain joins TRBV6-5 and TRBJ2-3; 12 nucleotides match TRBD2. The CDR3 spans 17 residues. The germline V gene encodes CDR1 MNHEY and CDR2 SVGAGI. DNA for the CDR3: TGTGCCAGAAGTTACTCCGCTAGCGGGGGGGTCACAGATACGCAGTATTTT. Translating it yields CARSYSASGGVTDTQYF.

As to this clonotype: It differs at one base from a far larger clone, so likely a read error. The chain's CDR3 is CASCVAGVVEQYF. For the CDR3, the DNA is TGTGCCAGCTGCGTCGCCGGGGTGGTTGAGCAGTACTTC. The chain recombines TRBV28 with TRBJ2-7; possibly TRBD2 for D (5 bases). Germline-derived CDR1 and CDR2 are MDHEN and SYDVKM. Trimming cost V 8 bases and J 7 bases, with 18 bases left between them. The CDR3 runs to 13 residues. The full variable domain, with the rest looked up from reference TRBV28 and TRBJ2-7, is DVKVTQSSRYLVKRTGEKVFLECVQDMDHENMFWYRQDPGLGLRLIYFSYDVKMKEKGDIPEGYSVSREKKERFSLILESASTNQTSMYLCASCVAGVVEQYFGPGTRLTVT.

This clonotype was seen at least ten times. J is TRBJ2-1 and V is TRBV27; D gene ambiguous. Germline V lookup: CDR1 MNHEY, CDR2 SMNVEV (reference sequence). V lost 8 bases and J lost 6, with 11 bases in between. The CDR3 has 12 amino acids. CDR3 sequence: CASSPYGNEQFF. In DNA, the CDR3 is TGTGCCAGCTCCCCTTACGGCAATGAGCAGTTCTTC.

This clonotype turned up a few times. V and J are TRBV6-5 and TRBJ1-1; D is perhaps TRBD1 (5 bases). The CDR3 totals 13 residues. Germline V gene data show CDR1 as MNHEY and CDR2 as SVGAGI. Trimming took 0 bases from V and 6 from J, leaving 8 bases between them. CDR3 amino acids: CASSYSRGAEAFF. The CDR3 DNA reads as TGTGCCAGCAGTTACTCTAGGGGCGCTGAAGCTTTCTTT.

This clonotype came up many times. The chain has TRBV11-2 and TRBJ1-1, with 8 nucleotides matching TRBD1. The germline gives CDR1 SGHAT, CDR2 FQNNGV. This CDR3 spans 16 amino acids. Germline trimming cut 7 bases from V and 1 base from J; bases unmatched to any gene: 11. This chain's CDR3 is CASTARTGRTNTEAFF. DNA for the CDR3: TGTGCCAGCACCGCAAGGACAGGGAGAACGAACACTGAAGCTTTCTTT.

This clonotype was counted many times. The CDR3 protein is CASSARGGGLGEQYF. The CDR3 DNA sequence: TGTGCCAGCAGCGCCAGGGGAGGGGGCCTAGGCGAGCAGTACTTC. The J gene is TRBJ2-7, the V gene TRBV7-9, with D perhaps matching TRBD1 or TRBD2 (7 bases each). Germline CDR1 reads SEHNR; CDR2 reads FQNEAQ (reference sequence). V shed 5 bases and J shed 6 bases, with 20 bases lying between them. The CDR3 consists of 15 residues.

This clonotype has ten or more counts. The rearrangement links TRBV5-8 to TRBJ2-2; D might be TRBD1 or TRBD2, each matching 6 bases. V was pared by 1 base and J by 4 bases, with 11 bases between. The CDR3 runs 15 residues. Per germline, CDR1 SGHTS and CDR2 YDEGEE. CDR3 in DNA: TGTGCCAGCAGCTTGATACAGGGAGGCACCGGGGAGCTGTTTTTT. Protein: CASSLIQGGTGELFF.

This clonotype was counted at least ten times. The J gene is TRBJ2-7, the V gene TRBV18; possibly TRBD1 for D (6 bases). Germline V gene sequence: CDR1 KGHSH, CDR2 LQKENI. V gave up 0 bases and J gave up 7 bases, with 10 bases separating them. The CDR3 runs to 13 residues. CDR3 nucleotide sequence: TGTGCCAGCTCACCACCGGTGGACAGTGAGCAGTACTTC. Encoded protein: CASSPPVDSEQYF.

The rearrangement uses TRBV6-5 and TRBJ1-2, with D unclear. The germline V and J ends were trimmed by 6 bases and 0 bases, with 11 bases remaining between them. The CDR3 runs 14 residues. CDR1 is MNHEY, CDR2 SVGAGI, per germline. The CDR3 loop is CASRLDGTNYGYTF. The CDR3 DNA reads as TGTGCCAGCAGACTGGACGGAACTAACTATGGCTACACCTTC.